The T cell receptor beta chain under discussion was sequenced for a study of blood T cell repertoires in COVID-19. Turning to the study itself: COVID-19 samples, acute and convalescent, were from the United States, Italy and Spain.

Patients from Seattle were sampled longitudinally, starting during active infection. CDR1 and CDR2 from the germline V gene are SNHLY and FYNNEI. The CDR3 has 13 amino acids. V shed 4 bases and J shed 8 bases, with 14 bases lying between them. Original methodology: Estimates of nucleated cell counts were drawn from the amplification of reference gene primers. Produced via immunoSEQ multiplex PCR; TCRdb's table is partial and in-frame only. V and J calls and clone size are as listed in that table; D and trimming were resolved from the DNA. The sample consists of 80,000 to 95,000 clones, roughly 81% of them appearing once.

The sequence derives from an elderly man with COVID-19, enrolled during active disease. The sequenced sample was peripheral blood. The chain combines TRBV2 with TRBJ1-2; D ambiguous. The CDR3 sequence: CASSVYREEGYTF. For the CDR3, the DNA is TGTGCCAGCAGTGTATACAGAGAAGAGGGCTACACCTTC.